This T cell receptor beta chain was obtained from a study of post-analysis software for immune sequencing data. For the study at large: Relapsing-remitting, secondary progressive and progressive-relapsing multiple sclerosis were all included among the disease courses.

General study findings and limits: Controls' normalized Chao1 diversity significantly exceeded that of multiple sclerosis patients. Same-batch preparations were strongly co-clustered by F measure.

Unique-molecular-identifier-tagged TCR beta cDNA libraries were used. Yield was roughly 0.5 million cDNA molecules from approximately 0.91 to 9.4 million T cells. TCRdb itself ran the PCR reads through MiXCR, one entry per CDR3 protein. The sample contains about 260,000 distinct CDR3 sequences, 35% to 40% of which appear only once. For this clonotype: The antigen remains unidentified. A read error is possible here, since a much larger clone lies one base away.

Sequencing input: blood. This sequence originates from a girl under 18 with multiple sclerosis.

The CDR3 DNA reads as TGCAGTGCTAGAGAGGTATGGGAACAGCCTAGCTCCTACAGTGAGCAGTTCTTC. Translated, it gives CSAREVWEQPSSYSEQFF. V is TRBV20-1 and J is TRBJ2-1; D is possibly TRBD2 (5 bases). Germline V gene sequence: CDR1 DFQATT, CDR2 SNEGSKA (reference sequence). This CDR3 has 18 residues.